A selection of T cell receptor beta chains follows, all from one sample in a study of PD-1 blockade in classical Hodgkin lymphoma. Sequenced by immunoSEQ multiplex PCR; TCRdb stores in-frame clones only, minus some. The repertoire has about 150,000 clones, just under 80% of them found once; the top ten carry about 9%. The starting material was peripheral blood mononuclear cells (PBMCs), obtained before the second cycle of nivolumab. These receptors were obtained from a human donor with classical Hodgkin lymphoma. CDR3s include the opening cysteine and the closing phenylalanine or tryptophan. The D gene is left open where the match is weak. Only some rows state a clone size, as once, few, many or a class for expanded clones.

J gene | V gene | clone size | D gene | CDR3 DNA | CDR3 protein
TRBJ2-7 | TRBV7-3 | few | . | TGTGCCAGCAGCCCCCGGAGCAAGAGCTCCTACGAGCAGTACTTC | CASSPRSKSSYEQYF
TRBJ1-5 | TRBV6-5 | . | . | TGTGCCAGCAGTGATCCCCCAGGGCCCCAGCATTTT | CASSDPPGPQHF
TRBJ2-5 | TRBV5-4 | . | . | TGTGCCAGCAGCTTGGGTCATGGGGAGACCCAGTACTTC | CASSLGHGETQYF
TRBJ2-3 | TRBV7-7 | . | . | TGTGCCAGCAGCTTGAACAGTAGAGCAGATACGCAGTATTTT | CASSLNSRADTQYF
TRBJ2-7 | TRBV6-5 | . | TRBD2 | TGTGCCAGCCGCCCGCCTAGCGGGACCTACGAGCAGTACTTC | CASRPPSGTYEQYF
TRBJ1-1 | TRBV19 | . | . | TGTGCCACCACCGGGAAAGAGGACACTGAAGCTTTCTTT | CATTGKEDTEAFF
TRBJ1-2 | TRBV7-2 | . | . | TGTGCCAGCAGCTTTAGTCCGAGCAGACCTAAGAACTATGGCTACACCTTC | CASSFSPSRPKNYGYTF
TRBJ2-3 | TRBV14 | . | . | TGTGCCAGCAGCCGACCGGTTGGAGTAGCGAGCACAGATACGCAGTATTTT | CASSRPVGVASTDTQYF
TRBJ1-1 | TRBV20-1 | . | . | TGCAGTGCTTTAAAGGACACTGAAGCTTTCTTT | CSALKDTEAFF
TRBJ1-2 | TRBV6-5 | few | . | TGTGCCAGCAGGGGGGTCTGGGAGTGGAATGGCTACACCTTC | CASRGVWEWNGYTF
TRBJ2-5 | TRBV10-3 | . | . | TGTGCCATCAGTGAATCGGGGCACCAGACCCAGTACTTC | CAISESGHQTQYF
TRBJ1-1 | TRBV12-5 | . | . | TGTGCTAGTGGTTTGGGGGACACTGAAGCTTTCTTT | CASGLGDTEAFF
TRBJ1-4 | TRBV19 | . | . | TGTGCCAGTAGTATCTCAGGGGCTGGGGGAGAAAAACTGTTTTTT | CASSISGAGGEKLFF
TRBJ2-3 | TRBV19 | . | . | TGTGCCAGTAGTATAAACCCTAACCTAGGGACAGATACGCAGTATTTT | CASSINPNLGTDTQYF